The 27 T cell receptor beta chains presented below share a single source sample, sequenced in a study of T cell changes during pregnancy in multiple sclerosis. Data came from immunoSEQ multiplex PCR; TCRdb stores just in-frame clones and leaves some out. The sample has roughly 42,000 clones, about 88% seen once. Sample: CD4+ T cells from peripheral blood mononuclear cells, taken in the first trimester of pregnancy. All receptors come from a female donor with multiple sclerosis, enrolled in a pregnancy study.

V gene TRBV6-1 combines with J gene TRBJ2-7, with TRBD2 matching 12 bases. The CDR3 extends over 15 amino acids. Germline assignment: CDR1 MNHNS and CDR2 SASEGT. V lost 6 bases, J lost 3 bases, and 6 bases stayed unmatched. The CDR3: CASRELGLAGYEQYF. Here the CDR3 DNA reads TGTGCCAGCAGGGAGCTGGGACTAGCGGGCTACGAGCAGTACTTC.

The V gene is TRBV7-9, the J gene TRBJ2-1, with D maybe TRBD2 (6 bases). The CDR3 contains 17 residues. V shed 2 bases and J shed 2 bases, with 16 bases lying between them. The germline CDR1 and CDR2 sequences are SEHNR and FQNEAQ (reference sequence). The CDR3 DNA follows: TGTGCCAGCAGCTTAATTTCAGGACTAAACGCCTACAATGAGCAGTTCTTC. It translates to CASSLISGLNAYNEQFF. Filled out from reference TRBV7-9 and TRBJ2-1, the complete variable domain reads DTGVSQNPRHKITKRGQNVTFRCDPISEHNRLYWYRQTLGQGPEFLTYFQNEAQLEKSRLLSDRFSAERPKGSFSTLEIQRTEQGDSAMYLCASSLISGLNAYNEQFFGPGTRLTVL.

The chain employs TRBV6-5 and TRBJ1-5; perhaps TRBD1 as D (6 bases). The V gene's germline CDR1 is MNHEY and CDR2 SVGAGI. V lost 5 bases and J lost 3, with 11 bases in between. The CDR3 runs to 14 residues. CDR3 amino acids: CASSPDRSNQPQHF. The CDR3 DNA reads TGTGCCAGCAGTCCCGACAGGTCCAATCAGCCCCAGCATTTT.

This clone appeared once. The rearrangement uses TRBV6-5 and TRBJ2-6, with D hard to call. CDR3 size: 12 residues. Germline CDR1 MNHEY, CDR2 SVGAGI. V was clipped by 5 bases and J by 6 bases, with 5 bases between them. The CDR3 DNA sequence: TGTGCCAGCAGTGGCCCGGCCAACGTCCTGACTTTC. The encoded protein is CASSGPANVLTF.

This chain uses TRBV4-3 with TRBJ2-3, with D possibly TRBD2 on 6 matching bases. V was shortened by 3 bases and J by 2 bases, with 21 bases between the two germline ends. The germline CDR1 and CDR2 sequences are LGHNA and YSLEER. The CDR3 runs to 18 residues. CDR3 protein: CASSHGPGLALPTDTQYF. The CDR3 DNA reads as TGCGCCAGCAGCCACGGCCCTGGGCTAGCGCTTCCCACAGATACGCAGTATTTT.

This chain links TRBV7-8 with TRBJ1-5; D not certain. Germline V gives CDR1 SGHVS, CDR2 FQNEAQ. The CDR3 totals 18 residues. V was pared by 5 bases and J by 1 base, with 21 bases between. The CDR3 DNA sequence: TGTGCCAGCAGCGCAGCCGGGCCGTCGGCGGGCAGCAATCAGCCCCAGCATTTT. Residues: CASSAAGPSAGSNQPQHF. Looking up the rest from reference TRBV7-8 and TRBJ1-5 gives the full variable domain: GAGVSQSPRYKVAKRGQDVALRCDPISGHVSLFWYQQALGQGPEFLTYFQNEAQLDKSGLPSDRFFAERPEGSVSTLKIQRTQQEDSAVYLCASSAAGPSAGSNQPQHFGDGTRLSIL.

The chain employs TRBV4-2 and TRBJ2-3, with D uncertain. This CDR3 spans 15 amino acids. CDR1 is LGHNA, CDR2 YNFKEQ, per germline. V was shortened by 4 bases and J by 3 bases, with 14 bases between the two germline ends. The CDR3 sequence is CASSPKTLGTDTQYF. In nucleotides, the CDR3 is TGTGCCAGCAGCCCAAAAACCCTAGGTACAGATACGCAGTATTTT.

V is TRBV2 and J is TRBJ1-1, with D perhaps matching TRBD1 (6 bases). Germline values: CDR1 SNHLY, CDR2 FYNNEI. V was cut by 6 bases and J by 4 bases, with 15 bases left in between. The CDR3 extends over 14 amino acids. CDR3 residues: CASSPWEGGTEAFF. CDR3 in DNA: TGTGCCAGCAGCCCTTGGGAGGGGGGCACTGAAGCTTTCTTT.

The rearrangement joins TRBV18 to TRBJ1-2, with 9 bases identical to TRBD1. The CDR3 spans 13 residues. CDR1 KGHSH and CDR2 LQKENI come from the germline V gene. After removal of 2 bases from V and 8 bases from J, the junction contained 3 bases not matched to a gene. This chain's CDR3 is CASSPRTGEGYTF. The CDR3 nucleotides read TGTGCCAGCTCACCAAGGACAGGGGAGGGCTACACCTTC.

This chain uses TRBV27 with TRBJ2-7, with 11 bases that match TRBD2. CDR3 length equals 15 residues. The germline gives CDR1 MNHEY, CDR2 SMNVEV (reference sequence). J gave up 2 bases and V 5 bases, and 5 bases lay outside the gene matches. CDR3 nucleotide sequence: TGTGCCAGCAGTCTACTAGCGGGAGTTACCTACGAGCAGTACTTC. Encoded protein: CASSLLAGVTYEQYF.

The CDR3 spells CASSTPWVASPNTDTQYF. The CDR3 DNA follows: TGTGCCAGCAGCACACCCTGGGTGGCTAGCCCGAACACAGATACGCAGTATTTT. The J gene is TRBJ2-3, the V gene TRBV11-3, with a possible D match to TRBD2 (5 bases). Trimming took 5 bases from V and 2 from J, leaving 23 bases between them. The CDR3 runs to 18 residues. The germline V gene has CDR1 SGHNT and CDR2 YENEEA.

The V gene is TRBV19, the J gene TRBJ1-5; possible D gene TRBD1, 5 bases. V was trimmed by 5 bases and J by 1 base, leaving 18 bases between them. Germline values: CDR1 LNHDA, CDR2 SQIVND (reference sequence). This CDR3 region has 17 residues. The DNA of the CDR3 is TGTGCCAGTAGTGTCGCCCAGGGTAAAGGCAGCAATCAGCCCCAGCATTTT. It yields the protein CASSVAQGKGSNQPQHF.

This clone was recorded only once. The chain employs TRBV9 and TRBJ2-7, with a tentative D call TRBD1 (5 bases). Trimming shortened V by 3 bases and J by 6 bases, and 13 bases separated the two germline ends. Germline lookup yields CDR1 SGDLS and CDR2 YYNGEE. The CDR3 contains 13 residues. CDR3 sequence: CASSAEDIGEQYF. CDR3 bases: TGTGCCAGCAGCGCAGAGGACATCGGCGAGCAGTACTTC.

The chain carries TRBV7-2 and TRBJ2-2, with TRBD1 matching 8 bases. CDR1 is SGHTA, CDR2 FQGNSA, per germline. V trimming: 4 bases; J trimming: 7 bases; junction bases outside the gene matches: 11. The CDR3 consists of 16 residues. CDR3 DNA: TGTGCCAGCAGCTCTACAAGCAGGGGGCAAGGCGGGGAGCTGTTTTTT. Its protein is CASSSTSRGQGGELFF.

The chain carries TRBV9 and TRBJ1-5; D remains unclear. The V gene lost 4 bases and the J gene lost 3 bases, with 14 bases spanning the gap. The CDR3 extends over 15 amino acids. The germline V gene encodes CDR1 SGDLS and CDR2 YYNGEE. The chain's CDR3 is CASSTRPGNNQPQHF. The CDR3 DNA follows: TGTGCCAGCAGCACCAGACCCGGGAACAATCAGCCCCAGCATTTT. Full variable domain (outside the CDR3, taken from reference TRBV9 and TRBJ1-5): DSGVTQTPKHLITATGQRVTLRCSPRSGDLSVYWYQQSLDQGLQFLIQYYNGEERAKGNILERFSAQQFPDLHSELNLSSLELGDSALYFCASSTRPGNNQPQHFGDGTRLSIL.

This clone came up once. The CDR3 loop reads CASSISPGQGIQYF. CDR3 sequence (DNA): TGTGCCAGTAGTATATCCCCAGGGCAGGGCATTCAGTACTTC. The chain couples TRBV19 to TRBJ2-4; maybe TRBD1 (5 bases). V was trimmed by 2 bases and J by 9 bases, leaving 14 bases between them. Per germline, CDR1 LNHDA and CDR2 SQIVND (reference sequence). CDR3 length: 14 amino acids.

In its sample, this clone was seen once. V usage is TRBV5-4 and J usage is TRBJ2-3; D is possibly TRBD2 (6 bases). This CDR3 has 18 residues. The germline V gene has CDR1 SGHNT and CDR2 YYREEE (reference sequence). Trimming left V 4 bases short and J 2 bases short, with 23 bases between. The CDR3 DNA follows: TGTGCCAGCAGCCTCATCGCGCGGGGTGGATTGAACACAGATACGCAGTATTTT. Translated, it gives CASSLIARGGLNTDTQYF. Looking up the rest from reference TRBV5-4 and TRBJ2-3 gives the full variable domain: ETGVTQSPTHLIKTRGQQVTLRCSSQSGHNTVSWYQQALGQGPQFIFQYYREEENGRGNFPPRFSGLQFPNYSSELNVNALELDDSALYLCASSLIARGGLNTDTQYFGPGTRLTVL.

The V call is TRBV6-5, the J call TRBJ1-5; D might be TRBD1 (6 bases). Germline V lookup: CDR1 MNHEY, CDR2 SVGAGI. V lost 5 bases and J lost 7, with 18 bases in between. The CDR3 totals 15 residues. The CDR3 coding sequence is TGTGCCAGCAGTCCGACAGGCCGGACCAGCCAGCCCCAGCATTTT. Encoded protein: CASSPTGRTSQPQHF.

The chain links TRBV27 to TRBJ2-1; 13 bases are a match to TRBD2. The V segment lost 5 bases and the J segment 9 bases; nucleotides outside the gene matches: 7. The CDR3 sequence is 15 residues long. Germline V CDR1 and CDR2: MNHEY, SMNVEV (reference sequence). CDR3 bases: TGTGCCAGCAGTCCATGGGGACTAGCGGGAACTGAGCAGTTCTTC. The encoded protein is CASSPWGLAGTEQFF.

This chain uses TRBV7-2 with TRBJ2-1; 10 bases align to TRBD2. The CDR3 sequence is 16 residues long. Germline V CDR1 and CDR2: SGHTA, FQGNSA. With V trimmed by 1 base and J by 8 bases, 8 bases remained unmatched. The CDR3 reads CASSLEPSGRSDEQFF. The CDR3 nucleotides read TGTGCCAGCAGCTTAGAGCCTAGCGGGAGATCCGATGAGCAGTTCTTC.

The rearrangement links TRBV10-3 to TRBJ1-1; 9 bases are a match to TRBD1. The CDR3 runs to 15 residues. V was clipped by 5 bases and J by 3 bases; unmatched bases: 7. CDR1 ENHRY and CDR2 SYGVKD come from the germline V gene. The CDR3 nucleotides read TGTGCCATCAGTTTTTCGACAGGGGGTTACACTGAAGCTTTCTTT. This sequence encodes CAISFSTGGYTEAFF.

The chain joins TRBV5-6 to TRBJ1-5; 8 positions match TRBD1. The trim removed 0 bases at V and 13 bases at J, leaving 18 bases unmatched. The CDR3 length is 17 residues. Per germline, CDR1 SGHDT and CDR2 YYEEEE. This CDR3 is CASSLGTLGTGKVSQHF. CDR3 coding DNA: TGTGCCAGCAGCTTGGGTACCCTCGGGACAGGAAAGGTTAGTCAGCATTTT.

The gene calls are TRBV5-4 and TRBJ1-2; D is perhaps TRBD1 (6 bases). Germline V CDR1 and CDR2: SGHNT, YYREEE (reference sequence). The CDR3 extends over 15 amino acids. The V gene lost 0 bases and the J gene lost 4 bases, with 13 bases spanning the gap. CDR3 in DNA: TGTGCCAGCAGCTTGGCCCTACAGGGTTCCTATGGCTACACCTTC. Its translation: CASSLALQGSYGYTF.

This clone has a handful of counts. V usage is TRBV28 and J usage is TRBJ2-2; TRBD2 matches 13 bases. V shed 3 bases and J 8 bases; nucleotides not matched to a gene: 9. Germline CDR1 reads MDHEN; CDR2 reads SYDVKM. This CDR3 region has 17 residues. This CDR3 reads CASSFWRLAGGPGELFF. The CDR3 DNA is TGTGCCAGCAGTTTTTGGAGACTAGCGGGAGGACCGGGGGAGCTGTTTTTT.

The chain joins TRBV18 to TRBJ2-7, with 10 nucleotides matching TRBD1. V gave up 2 bases and J gave up 2 bases; unmatched junction bases: 3. The CDR3 covers 15 residues. Germline V CDR1 and CDR2: KGHSH, LQKENI. The CDR3 sequence: CASSPTGTGAYEQYF. For the CDR3, the DNA is TGTGCCAGCTCACCAACCGGGACAGGGGCCTACGAGCAGTACTTC. Combining the CDR3 with reference TRBV18 and TRBJ2-7 gives the whole variable domain NAGVMQNPRHLVRRRGQEARLRCSPMKGHSHVYWYRQLPEEGLKFMVYLQKENIIDESGMPKERFSAEFPKEGPSILRIQQVVRGDSAAYFCASSPTGTGAYEQYFGPGTRLTVT.

The gene calls are TRBV15 and TRBJ2-7, with D tentatively TRBD2 (7 bases). The germline V and J ends were trimmed by 0 bases and 6 bases, with 9 bases remaining between them. The germline V gene has CDR1 LNHNV and CDR2 YYDKDF (reference sequence). This CDR3 has 13 residues. The CDR3 bases are TGTGCCACCAGCAGAGATCGGGGGGCCGAGCAGTACTTC. Its protein is CATSRDRGAEQYF.

V usage is TRBV19 and J usage is TRBJ1-1; D not resolved. The V and J ends lost 1 base and 5 bases respectively, with 8 bases between them. The CDR3 extends over 13 amino acids. The germline gives CDR1 LNHDA, CDR2 SQIVND (reference sequence). CDR3 nucleotides: TGTGCCAGTAGTATAGGGGCTGTTACTGAAGCTTTCTTT. Translation: CASSIGAVTEAFF.